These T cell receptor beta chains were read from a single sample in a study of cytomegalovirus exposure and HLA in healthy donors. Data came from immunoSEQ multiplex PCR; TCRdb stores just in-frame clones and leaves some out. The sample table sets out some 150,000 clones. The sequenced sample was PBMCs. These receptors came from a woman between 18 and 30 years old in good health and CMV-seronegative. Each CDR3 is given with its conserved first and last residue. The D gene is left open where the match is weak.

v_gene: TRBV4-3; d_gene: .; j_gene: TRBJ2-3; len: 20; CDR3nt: TGCGCCAGCAGCCAAGAACGAGTGGTCGAGTTAGCCTTAGGCACAGATACGCAGTATTTT; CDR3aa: CASSQERVVELALGTDTQYF
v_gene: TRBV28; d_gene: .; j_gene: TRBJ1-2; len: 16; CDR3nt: TGTGCCAGCAGACCTAACCGGGAATTCGGATCTTATGGCTACACCTTC; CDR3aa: CASRPNREFGSYGYTF
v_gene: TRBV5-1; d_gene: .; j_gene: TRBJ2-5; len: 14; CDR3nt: TGCGCCAGCAGCACCCAGGGGTCGTACGAGACCCAGTACTTC; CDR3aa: CASSTQGSYETQYF
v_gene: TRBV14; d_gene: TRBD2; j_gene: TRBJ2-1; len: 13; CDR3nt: TGTGCCAGCAGCCCCGGACTAGCCAGTCGGCAGTTCTTC; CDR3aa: CASSPGLASRQFF
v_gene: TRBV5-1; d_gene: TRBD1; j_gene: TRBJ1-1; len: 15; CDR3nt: TGCGCCAGCAGCTTGGGGACAGGGCGGTGGACTGAAGCTTTCTTT; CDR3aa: CASSLGTGRWTEAFF
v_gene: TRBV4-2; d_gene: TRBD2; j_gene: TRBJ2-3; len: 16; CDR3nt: TGTGCCAGCAGCCAAGTAGCGGGAGGCACGGCAGATACGCAGTATTTT; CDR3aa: CASSQVAGGTADTQYF
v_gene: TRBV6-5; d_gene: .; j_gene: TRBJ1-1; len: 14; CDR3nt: TGTGCCAGCAGTTCCCCGGGAGGCAACACTGAAGCTTTCTTT; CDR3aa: CASSSPGGNTEAFF
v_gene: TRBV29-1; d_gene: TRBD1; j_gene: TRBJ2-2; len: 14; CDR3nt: TGCAGCGTTTCTCCGACAGGGTACCGCGGGGAGCTGTTTTTT; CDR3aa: CSVSPTGYRGELFF
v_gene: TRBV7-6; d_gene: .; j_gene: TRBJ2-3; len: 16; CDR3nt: TGTGCCAGCAGCTTGTCTCGACGGGATCGCACAGATACGCAGTATTTT; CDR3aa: CASSLSRRDRTDTQYF
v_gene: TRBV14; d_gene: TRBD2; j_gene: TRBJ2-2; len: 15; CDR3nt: TGTGCCAGCAGCCAAGGCCTAGCGGGAACCGGGGAGCTGTTTTTT; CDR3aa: CASSQGLAGTGELFF
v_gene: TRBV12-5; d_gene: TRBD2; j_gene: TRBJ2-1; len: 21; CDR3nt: TGTGCTAGTGGTTTCACCCGGGCGCCGGGACTAGAGTACTCCCCCTCCCATGAGCAGTTCTTC; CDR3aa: CASGFTRAPGLEYSPSHEQFF
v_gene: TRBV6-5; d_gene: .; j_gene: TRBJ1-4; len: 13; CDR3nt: TGTGCCAGCAGACAACCGGGTAATGAAAAACTGTTTTTT; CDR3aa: CASRQPGNEKLFF
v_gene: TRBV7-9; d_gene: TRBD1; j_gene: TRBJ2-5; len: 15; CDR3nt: TGTGCCAGCAGCCTATCGACAGGGGCGGGAGAGACCCAGTACTTC; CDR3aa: CASSLSTGAGETQYF
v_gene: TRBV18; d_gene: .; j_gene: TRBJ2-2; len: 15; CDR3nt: TGTGCCAGCTCACCAGGAGGCAAATACACCGGGGAGCTGTTTTTT; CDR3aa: CASSPGGKYTGELFF
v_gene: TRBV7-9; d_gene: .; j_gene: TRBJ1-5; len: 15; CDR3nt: TGTGCCAGCAGCTTAGACCATCGGGGCAATCAGCCCCAGCATTTT; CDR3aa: CASSLDHRGNQPQHF
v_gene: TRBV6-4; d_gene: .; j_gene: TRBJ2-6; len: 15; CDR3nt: TGTGCCAGCAGTGACTCACAATCTGGGGCCAACGTCCTGACTTTC; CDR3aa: CASSDSQSGANVLTF
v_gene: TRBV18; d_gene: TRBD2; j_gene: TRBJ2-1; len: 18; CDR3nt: TGTGCCAGCTCACGGTCTCTAGCGGGGCAAAGCTCCTACAATGAGCAGTTCTTC; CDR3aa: CASSRSLAGQSSYNEQFF
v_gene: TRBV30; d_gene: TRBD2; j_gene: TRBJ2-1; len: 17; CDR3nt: TGTGCCTGGAGTCTCTTTTATCCTAGCGGAGCGTACAATGAGCAGTTCTTC; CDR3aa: CAWSLFYPSGAYNEQFF
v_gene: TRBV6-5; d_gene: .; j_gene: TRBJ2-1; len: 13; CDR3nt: TGTGCCAGCAGGAGGATAGCCGTCGGTGAGCAGTTCTTC; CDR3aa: CASRRIAVGEQFF
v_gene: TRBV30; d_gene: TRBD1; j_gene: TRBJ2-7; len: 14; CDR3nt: TGTGCCTGGAGTCCCGGGACAGGGTCCTACGAGCAGTACTTC; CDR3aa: CAWSPGTGSYEQYF
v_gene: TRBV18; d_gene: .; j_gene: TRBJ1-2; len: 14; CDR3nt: TGTGCCAGCTCACGAACCGACAGTCGGGATGGCTACACCTTC; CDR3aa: CASSRTDSRDGYTF